What follows describes a single T cell receptor beta chain. The sample originates from a study of blood T cell repertoires in COVID-19. At the level of the study: COVID-19 samples, acute and convalescent, were from the United States, Italy and Spain. Nucleic acid was either cDNA or gDNA, and it came from T cells, B-cell-depleted T cells, or PBMCs.

Sequencing used immunoSEQ multiplex PCR; TCRdb keeps in-frame clones, though not all of them. The table has roughly 250,000 clones, roughly 80% seen once. Per germline, CDR1 LGHDT and CDR2 YNNKEL (reference sequence). This CDR3 contains 14 residues. The V gene lost 1 base and the J gene lost 7 bases, with 8 bases spanning the gap. This chain links TRBV3-1 (or the pseudogene TRBV3-2) with TRBJ1-6; D might be TRBD1 (5 bases). The TCR was taken from a woman of 80 years or more with acute or convalescent COVID-19. Sequenced material: peripheral blood. The chain's CDR3 is CASSQAGDNSPLHF. The CDR3 coding sequence is TGTGCCAGCAGCCAAGCGGGGGACAATTCACCCCTCCACTTT.